Below, 21 T cell receptor beta chains from the same sample are listed, as sequenced in a study of blood T cell repertoires in COVID-19. Profiling relied on immunoSEQ multiplex PCR, and the TCRdb table lists in-frame clones only, not all of them. This sample yields around 260,000 clones, of which roughly 85% are seen a single time; 7.5% to 10% belongs to the top ten. The sequenced sample was peripheral blood. Receptors were obtained from a woman in her 50s who had recovered from COVID-19.

This rearrangement joins TRBV10-3 to TRBJ1-1, with D unresolved. V was shortened by 2 bases and J by 0 bases, with 7 bases between the two germline ends. This CDR3 has 14 amino acids. In germline, CDR1 is ENHRY, CDR2 SYGVKD. The CDR3 here is CAISEHAVNTEAFF. The CDR3 coding sequence is TGTGCCATCAGTGAGCATGCAGTGAACACTGAAGCTTTCTTT.

V usage is TRBV18 and J usage is TRBJ1-2; 10 nucleotides match TRBD1. This CDR3 is built from 17 residues. The V gene's germline CDR1 is KGHSH and CDR2 LQKENI. V was clipped by 1 base and J by 0 bases; unmatched bases: 5. The CDR3 sequence: CASSPQGQGPTNYGYTF. Here the CDR3 DNA reads TGTGCCAGCTCACCACAGGGACAGGGGCCCACTAACTATGGCTACACCTTC.

The rearrangement uses TRBV18 and TRBJ2-3; 7 nucleotides line up with TRBD2. Germline-derived CDR1 and CDR2 are KGHSH and LQKENI. CDR3 size: 14 residues. Germline trimming cut 4 bases from V and 4 bases from J; bases unmatched to any gene: 5. The CDR3 sequence is CASSRGGSPDTQYF. CDR3 bases: TGTGCCAGCTCACGGGGCGGGAGTCCAGATACGCAGTATTTT.

This clone was recorded only once. The chain is built from TRBV15 and TRBJ2-2; the match to TRBD2 covers 7 bases. Unmatched junction bases numbered 5, after V lost 1 base and J lost 0 bases. Germline loops: CDR1 LNHNV, CDR2 YYDKDF (reference sequence). CDR3 size: 17 residues. CDR3 sequence (DNA): TGTGCCACCAGCAGAGTTCGTGGGGGGGCGAACACCGGGGAGCTGTTTTTT. Residues: CATSRVRGGANTGELFF.

J is TRBJ2-2 and V is TRBV7-3, with 9 positions matching TRBD1. Germline V lookup: CDR1 SGHTA, CDR2 FQGTGA. The CDR3 sequence is 15 residues long. The trim removed 4 bases at V and 6 bases at J, leaving 6 bases unmatched. This chain's CDR3 is CASSSRDRVAGELFF. CDR3 DNA sequence: TGTGCCAGCAGCTCCCGGGACAGGGTGGCCGGGGAGCTGTTTTTT.

The chain couples TRBV5-3 to TRBJ2-7, with 11 bases identical to TRBD2. TRBV5-3 is reported as an ORF; its role is uncertain. The length of the CDR3 is 17 residues. Trimming took 1 base from V and 1 from J; bases not matched to a gene: 7. CDR3 sequence (DNA): TGTGCCAGAAGCTTGAGTATTAGCGGGAGGGCTTCCTACGAGCAGTACTTC. Protein: CARSLSISGRASYEQYF.

The J gene is TRBJ2-7, the V gene TRBV19, with a possible D match to TRBD2 (5 bases). Germline-derived CDR1 and CDR2 are LNHDA and SQIVND (reference sequence). The CDR3 length is 12 residues. Trimming removed 5 bases from V and 4 bases from J, with 9 bases in between. CDR3 residues: CASSPSGYEQYF. The CDR3 DNA is TGTGCCAGTAGTCCCTCGGGGTACGAGCAGTACTTC.

This chain links TRBV7-8 with TRBJ2-2; 12 bases map to TRBD2. Trimming took 4 bases from V and 5 from J; bases not matched to a gene: 11. The germline gives CDR1 SGHVS, CDR2 FQNEAQ. The CDR3 spans 18 residues. The DNA for the CDR3 is TGTGCCAGCAGCTCACCCTTACGACTAGCGGGAGTTACCGGGGAGCTGTTTTTT. It yields the protein CASSSPLRLAGVTGELFF. Looking up the rest from reference TRBV7-8 and TRBJ2-2 gives the full variable domain: GAGVSQSPRYKVAKRGQDVALRCDPISGHVSLFWYQQALGQGPEFLTYFQNEAQLDKSGLPSDRFFAERPEGSVSTLKIQRTQQEDSAVYLCASSSPLRLAGVTGELFFGEGSRLTVL.

The V call is TRBV7-2, the J call TRBJ2-7; D possibly corresponds to TRBD2 (5 bases). CDR1 and CDR2 from the germline V gene are SGHTA and FQGNSA. Trimming pared 1 base from V and 6 bases from J, leaving 19 bases between. The CDR3 runs to 16 residues. CDR3 residues: CASSLGLGSRGREQYF. CDR3 nucleotide sequence: TGTGCCAGCAGCTTAGGATTAGGCAGCCGGGGTCGCGAGCAGTACTTC. Looking up the rest from reference TRBV7-2 and TRBJ2-7 gives the full variable domain: GAGVSQSPSNKVTEKGKDVELRCDPISGHTALYWYRQSLGQGLEFLIYFQGNSAPDKSGLPSDRFSAERTGGSVSTLTIQRTQQEDSAVYLCASSLGLGSRGREQYFGPGTRLTVT.

The chain combines TRBV6-5 with TRBJ2-7; 11 bases fit TRBD2. The CDR3 runs to 15 residues. J was trimmed by 3 bases and V by 7 bases; bases with no gene match: 8. Per germline, CDR1 MNHEY and CDR2 SVGAGI. This chain's CDR3 is CASTGTSGTFYEQYF. The CDR3 DNA sequence: TGTGCCAGCACCGGGACTAGCGGAACTTTCTACGAGCAGTACTTC.

This clone occurred a few times. The rearrangement uses TRBV7-2 and TRBJ2-3, with D possibly being TRBD2 (5 bases). This CDR3 comprises 14 residues. The V gene lost 1 base and the J gene lost 0 bases, with 5 bases spanning the gap. Germline CDR1 is SGHTA and CDR2 is FQGNSA. Written as DNA, the CDR3 is TGTGCCAGCAGCTTAGTAGCGAGCACAGATACGCAGTATTTT. It translates to CASSLVASTDTQYF.

The rearrangement uses TRBV3-1 (or the pseudogene TRBV3-2) and TRBJ2-7; 7 bases map to TRBD1. Germline-derived CDR1 and CDR2 are LGHDT and YNNKEL (reference sequence). The length of the CDR3 is 14 residues. V lost 1 base and J lost 2; bases outside the gene matches: 2. The CDR3, as DNA: TGTGCCAGCAGCCAAGCGACAGGGACCTACGAGCAGTACTTC. This codes for CASSQATGTYEQYF.

Only a few counts were recorded for this clone. This chain joins TRBV10-3 and TRBJ1-6; tentative D call: TRBD1 (6 bases). The germline V and J ends were trimmed by 4 bases and 5 bases, with 6 bases remaining between them. The germline V gene encodes CDR1 ENHRY and CDR2 SYGVKD. The CDR3 spans 13 residues. The CDR3 is CAISGTDNSPLHF. The CDR3 DNA sequence: TGTGCCATCAGTGGGACAGATAATTCACCCCTCCACTTT.

This clone was counted at least ten times. The J gene is TRBJ2-2, the V gene TRBV29-1; 14 nucleotides match TRBD2. Germline assignment: CDR1 SQVTM and CDR2 ANQGSEA. The junction had 13 bases not matched to a gene; V was cut back by 6 bases and J by 7 bases. The length of the CDR3 is 17 residues. The CDR3 bases are TGCAGCGTCCGCAGGACTAGCGGGGGGCTGGGAGGCGGGGAGCTGTTTTTT. It translates to CSVRRTSGGLGGGELFF.

A single count supports this clone. This sequence joins TRBV25-1 and TRBJ2-2; 10 bases map to TRBD1. V trimming: 6 bases; J trimming: 5 bases; junction bases outside the gene matches: 6. Germline V gives CDR1 MGHDK, CDR2 SYGVNS. This CDR3 spans 15 amino acids. This chain's CDR3 is CASSRQGARTGELFF. The CDR3 region has the DNA TGTGCCAGCAGCCGACAGGGGGCAAGGACCGGGGAGCTGTTTTTT.

This clone has just a few counts. The chain couples TRBV19 to TRBJ2-4, with 9 nucleotides matching TRBD1. CDR3 size: 15 residues. CDR1 LNHDA and CDR2 SQIVND come from the germline V gene (reference sequence). Trimming cost V 7 bases and J 3 bases; bases outside gene matches: 7. CDR3 protein: CASTGQGSFKNIQYF. DNA of the CDR3: TGTGCCAGTACCGGACAGGGGAGCTTCAAAAACATTCAGTACTTC.

This sequence joins TRBV28 and TRBJ2-7; TRBD1 matches at 7 bases. Germline V gene lookup returns CDR1 MDHEN and CDR2 SYDVKM. V trimming: 6 bases; J trimming: 6 bases; junction bases outside the gene matches: 8. This CDR3 contains 13 residues. As DNA, the CDR3 is TGTGCCAGCAGCTTACAGGGGTCGGGCGAGCAGTACTTC. This codes for CASSLQGSGEQYF. The entire variable domain, with the rest obtained from reference TRBV28 and TRBJ2-7, is as follows: DVKVTQSSRYLVKRTGEKVFLECVQDMDHENMFWYRQDPGLGLRLIYFSYDVKMKEKGDIPEGYSVSREKKERFSLILESASTNQTSMYLCASSLQGSGEQYFGPGTRLTVT.

The rearrangement joins TRBV6-5 to TRBJ2-7; TRBD1 is a possible D gene (5 bases). This CDR3 spans 12 amino acids. Germline CDR1 MNHEY, CDR2 SVGAGI. With 6 bases removed from V and 6 bases from J, the gap between germline ends came to 12 bases. The CDR3 DNA is TGTGCCAGCAGCCTGGGTCAGGGCGAGCAGTACTTC. Translated: CASSLGQGEQYF.

The V and J genes are TRBV7-6 and TRBJ1-3; D not certain. The CDR3 is 17 amino acids. Trimming took 5 bases from V and 0 from J, leaving 17 bases between them. Germline lookup yields CDR1 SGHVS and CDR2 FNYEAQ. The CDR3 is CASSRQLDTTSGNTIYF. CDR3 nucleotides: TGTGCCAGCAGCCGCCAGCTAGATACAACCTCTGGAAACACCATATATTTT.

The rearrangement joins TRBV30 to TRBJ1-4, with TRBD1 matching 8 bases. With 7 bases clipped from V and 2 bases from J, the junction kept 12 bases outside the gene matches. The CDR3 is 16 amino acids. Germline-derived CDR1 and CDR2 are GTSNPN and SVGIG (reference sequence). DNA for the CDR3: TGTGCCTTGGGGACAGGATTGGGGTCGACTAATGAAAAACTGTTTTTT. The encoded protein is CALGTGLGSTNEKLFF.

V and J are TRBV6-2 or TRBV6-3 and TRBJ1-2; D gene ambiguous. The CDR3 loop spans 14 amino acids. Germline-derived CDR1 and CDR2 are MNHEY and SVGEGT. The V gene lost 4 bases and the J gene lost 4 bases, with 13 bases spanning the gap. The CDR3 is CASSSLFGIYGYTF. CDR3 in DNA: TGTGCCAGCAGTTCTTTGTTTGGCATCTATGGCTACACCTTC.